These T cell receptor beta chains were read from a single sample in a study. TCRdb re-called the RT-PCR reads with MiXCR, one entry per CDR3 protein. In the table there are about 700,000 distinct CDR3 sequences, approximately 14% of which are singletons. The specimen was memory CD4+ T cells from blood. These receptors all come from a female donor in good health, serving as a healthy control. Both conserved end residues are part of each CDR3. The D gene is left open where the match is weak. Only part of the rows carry a size: once, few, many, or a class if the clone is expanded.

j_call clone_size v_call d_call cdr3_aa cdr3_nt
TRBJ1-5 few TRBV6-2/TRBV6-3 TRBD1 CASATGGNNQPQHF TGTGCCAGCGCTACAGGGGGCAACAATCAGCCCCAGCATTTT
TRBJ2-7 NA TRBV20-1 NA CSARGETGRTYEQYF TGCAGTGCTAGAGGGGAAACAGGTAGAACCTACGAGCAGTACTTC
TRBJ2-1 many TRBV18 TRBD1 CASSPGTGGDEQFF TGTGCCAGCTCACCCGGGACAGGGGGTGATGAGCAGTTCTTC
TRBJ2-1 few TRBV4-3 TRBD2 CASSQGFSLAGGLSYNEQFF TGCGCCAGCAGCCAAGGCTTTTCACTAGCGGGGGGCCTCTCCTACAATGAGCAGTTCTTC
TRBJ1-4 few TRBV5-1 NA CASSLGWQGNEKLFF TGCGCCAGCAGCCTCGGTTGGCAGGGGAATGAAAAACTGTTTTTT
TRBJ2-1 NA TRBV6-5 TRBD1 CASRKIPGQGADEQFF TGTGCCAGCAGAAAAATACCGGGACAGGGGGCTGATGAGCAGTTCTTC
TRBJ2-3 NA TRBV24-1 NA CATSDGTYTDTQYF TGTGCCACCAGTGATGGGACATACACAGATACGCAGTATTTT
TRBJ1-1 few TRBV6-2/TRBV6-3 NA CASSYLLTLNTEAFF TGTGCCAGCAGTTACCTACTGACCCTGAACACTGAAGCTTTCTTT
TRBJ2-1 few TRBV20-1 NA CSARDRENPYNEQFF TGCAGTGCTAGAGATCGAGAGAACCCCTACAATGAGCAGTTCTTC
TRBJ1-1 few TRBV20-1 NA CSARTQGLSREAFF TGCAGTGCTCGCACCCAAGGGTTAAGCAGGGAAGCTTTCTTT
TRBJ1-2 few TRBV12-3/TRBV12-4 TRBD1 CASRQAGTGASYGYTF TGTGCCAGCAGACAAGCCGGGACAGGGGCCTCCTATGGCTACACCTTC
TRBJ1-1 many TRBV12-3/TRBV12-4 NA CASSLWRADLGAFF TGTGCCAGCAGTTTATGGAGAGCGGACTTGGGGGCTTTCTTT
TRBJ2-3 NA TRBV30 TRBD2 CAWTWTSGRDTQYF TGTGCCTGGACCTGGACTAGCGGGAGGGATACGCAGTATTTT
TRBJ2-3 NA TRBV6-2/TRBV6-3 TRBD1 CASSFWDRGRTDTQYF TGTGCCAGCAGCTTCTGGGACAGGGGGCGGACAGATACGCAGTATTTT
TRBJ2-7 many TRBV24-1 NA CATGQQDYEQYF TGTGCCACCGGCCAGCAAGACTACGAGCAGTACTTC
TRBJ2-1 many TRBV20-1 NA CSASGIRHNEQFF TGCAGTGCTAGCGGGATAAGGCACAATGAGCAGTTCTTC
TRBJ2-1 NA TRBV2 NA CASSDRAGSGYSSYNEQFF TGTGCCAGCAGTGATAGGGCCGGAAGTGGGTATTCCTCCTACAATGAGCAGTTCTTC
TRBJ1-1 NA TRBV19 TRBD1 CASTQGQGTEAFF TGTGCCAGTACCCAGGGACAGGGCACTGAAGCTTTCTTT
TRBJ1-6 many TRBV12-3/TRBV12-4 TRBD1 CASSDRVISPLHF TGTGCCAGCAGTGACAGGGTGATTTCACCCCTCCACTTT
TRBJ1-2 NA TRBV28 NA CATTPNYGYTF TGTGCCACCACCCCAAACTATGGCTACACCTTC
TRBJ2-5 NA TRBV19 TRBD1 CASKNRGSQETQYF TGTGCCAGTAAAAACAGGGGGTCCCAAGAGACCCAGTACTTC
TRBJ2-2 NA TRBV11-2 NA CASSLVGQSGTGELFF TGTGCCAGCAGCTTAGTAGGGCAGTCCGGGACCGGGGAGCTGTTTTTT
TRBJ1-2 few TRBV2 TRBD1 CATVGGQGRGYTF TGTGCCACCGTCGGAGGACAGGGTCGAGGCTACACCTTC
TRBJ1-1 many TRBV20-1 NA CSAGEGGTEAFF TGCAGTGCTGGGGAGGGGGGCACTGAAGCTTTCTTT
TRBJ2-1 few TRBV24-1 NA CATSDPLSGYEQFF TGTGCCACCAGTGACCCCCTTAGCGGCTACGAGCAGTTCTTC
TRBJ2-7 few TRBV28 NA CASYSDSDSYEQYF TGTGCCAGCTATAGCGACTCGGACTCCTACGAGCAGTACTTC
TRBJ1-5 once TRBV6-5 NA CAGREAGSNQPQHF TGTGCCGGCAGGGAAGCGGGTAGCAATCAGCCCCAGCATTTT
TRBJ2-5 NA TRBV2 TRBD1 CASSGQGFRTVF TGTGCCAGCAGTGGACAGGGGTTCCGAACAGTCTTC
TRBJ2-1 few TRBV7-2 TRBD2 CASSFRLAGVTYNEQFF TGTGCCAGCAGCTTCCGACTAGCGGGAGTCACCTACAATGAGCAGTTCTTC
TRBJ1-5 NA TRBV20-1 NA CSPRRMDQPQHF TGCAGTCCGCGCAGGATGGACCAGCCCCAGCATTTT
TRBJ2-3 NA TRBV27 NA CASSFKKGDTQYF TGTGCCAGCAGTTTTAAAAAAGGGGATACGCAGTATTTT
TRBJ2-7 many TRBV20-1 NA CSARGALAYEQYF TGCAGTGCTAGAGGAGCACTAGCCTACGAGCAGTACTTC
TRBJ2-3 NA TRBV20-1 TRBD2 CSAARLAGRDAQYF TGCAGTGCTGCACGACTAGCGGGAAGAGATGCGCAGTATTTT
TRBJ1-2 few TRBV6-2/TRBV6-3 TRBD1 CASRPTGGFYGYTF TGTGCCAGCAGACCTACAGGGGGCTTCTATGGCTACACCTTC
TRBJ2-5 many TRBV5-6 TRBD1 CASSLGTGQGETQYF TGTGCCAGCAGCCTAGGGACAGGTCAGGGAGAGACCCAGTACTTC
TRBJ1-1 many TRBV29-1 TRBD1 CSVLKDRAENTEAFF TGCAGCGTGCTCAAGGACAGGGCAGAAAACACTGAAGCTTTCTTT
TRBJ1-2 few TRBV5-1 TRBD1 CASSGQGAQSYGYTF TGCGCCAGCAGTGGACAGGGGGCGCAAAGCTATGGCTACACCTTC
TRBJ1-5 few TRBV7-8 TRBD1 CASSLVTGGFPQHF TGTGCCAGCAGCTTAGTAACAGGGGGCTTCCCCCAGCATTTT
TRBJ2-7 once TRBV2 TRBD1 CASSEGQSGYEQYF TGTGCCAGCAGTGAGGGACAGTCGGGTTACGAGCAGTACTTC
TRBJ1-5 few TRBV7-6 NA CASSLGNLQPQHF TGTGCCAGCAGCTTAGGCAACTTGCAGCCCCAGCATTTT
TRBJ2-4 NA TRBV7-2 NA CASSPLYIQYF TGTGCCAGCAGCCCCCTGTACATTCAGTACTTC
TRBJ1-2 many TRBV12-3/TRBV12-4 NA CASSLIGSRYTF TGTGCCAGCAGTTTGATAGGGAGCCGCTACACCTTC
TRBJ2-7 many TRBV5-1 TRBD2 CASSTATSFSEQYF TGCGCCAGCAGCACAGCGACTAGCTTTAGCGAGCAGTACTTC
TRBJ1-5 NA TRBV28 NA CASSLLSSNQTQHF TGTGCCAGCAGTTTATTGTCAAGCAATCAGACCCAGCATTTT
TRBJ2-5 few TRBV7-9 NA CASSHWDHQETQYF TGTGCCAGCAGCCACTGGGACCATCAAGAGACCCAGTACTTC
TRBJ2-3 NA TRBV7-8 NA CASSLFEGRTDTQYF TGTGCCAGCAGCTTATTTGAGGGGAGGACAGATACGCAGTATTTT
TRBJ2-7 many TRBV6-5 NA CASSDSYEQYF TGTGCCAGCAGTGACTCCTACGAGCAGTACTTC
TRBJ1-3 NA TRBV4-1 NA CASSKGGGWNRDTIYF TGCGCCAGCAGCAAGGGGGGAGGATGGAATAGAGACACCATATATTTT
TRBJ2-1 NA TRBV5-4 NA CASSFGGRFNEQFF TGTGCCAGCAGCTTTGGGGGGCGCTTCAATGAGCAGTTCTTC
TRBJ2-1 many TRBV6-2/TRBV6-3 TRBD2 CASMAGGRGEQFF TGTGCCAGCATGGCGGGAGGGCGGGGTGAGCAGTTCTTC
TRBJ2-7 NA TRBV28 NA CASSLWGMAYEQHF TGTGCCAGCAGTTTATGGGGGATGGCGTACGAGCAGCACTTC
TRBJ2-7 NA TRBV24-1 TRBD1 CATSDTPGQGTYEQYF TGTGCCACCAGTGACACTCCGGGACAGGGGACGTACGAGCAGTACTTC
TRBJ1-3 NA TRBV6-5 NA CASSWGSSSSGNTIYF TGTGCCAGCAGTTGGGGCAGTTCGAGCTCTGGAAACACCATATATTTT
TRBJ1-1 NA TRBV7-9 NA CASSLRGRVNTEAFF TGTGCCAGCAGCTTAAGGGGCAGGGTGAACACTGAAGCTTTCTTT
TRBJ2-1 few TRBV7-2 TRBD2 CASSPSGSGNYNEQFF TGTGCCAGCAGCCCCAGTGGTAGCGGGAACTACAATGAGCAGTTCTTC
TRBJ2-1 few TRBV20-1 TRBD1 CPSNGQGDSNEQFF TGCCCATCAAACGGACAGGGGGACTCAAATGAGCAGTTCTTC
TRBJ2-7 many TRBV12-3/TRBV12-4 TRBD2 CASSPRAGSSYEQYF TGTGCCAGCAGCCCCCGAGCGGGAAGTTCCTACGAGCAGTACTTC
TRBJ1-5 few TRBV11-2 NA CASSRMAGNDQPQHF TGTGCCAGCAGCCGAATGGCAGGGAACGATCAGCCCCAGCATTTT
TRBJ2-2 NA TRBV6-1 NA CASSAGELFF TGTGCCAGCTCCGCCGGGGAGCTGTTTTTT